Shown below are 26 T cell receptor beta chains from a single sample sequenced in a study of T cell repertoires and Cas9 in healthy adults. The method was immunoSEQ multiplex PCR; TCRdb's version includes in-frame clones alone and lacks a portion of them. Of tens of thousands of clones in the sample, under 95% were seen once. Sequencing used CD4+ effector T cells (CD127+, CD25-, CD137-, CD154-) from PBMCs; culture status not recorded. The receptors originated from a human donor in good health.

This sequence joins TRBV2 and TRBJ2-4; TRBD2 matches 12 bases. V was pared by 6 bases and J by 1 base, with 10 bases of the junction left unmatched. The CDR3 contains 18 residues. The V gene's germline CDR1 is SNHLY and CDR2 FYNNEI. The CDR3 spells CASSGGLAGTGAKNIQYF. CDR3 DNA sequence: TGTGCCAGCAGCGGCGGACTAGCGGGGACGGGCGCCAAAAACATTCAGTACTTC.

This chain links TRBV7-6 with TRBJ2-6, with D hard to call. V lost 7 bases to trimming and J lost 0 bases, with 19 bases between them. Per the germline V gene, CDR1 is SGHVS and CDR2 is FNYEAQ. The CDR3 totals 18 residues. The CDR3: CASTQQFKLPSGANVLTF. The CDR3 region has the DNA TGTGCCAGCACCCAACAGTTCAAGCTCCCCTCTGGGGCCAACGTCCTGACTTTC.

The chain's CDR3 is CASSLVLEGEQFF. The CDR3 bases are TGCGCCAGCAGCTTGGTGTTGGAGGGTGAGCAGTTCTTC. V usage is TRBV5-1 and J usage is TRBJ2-1; D perhaps matches TRBD2 (6 bases). The CDR3 runs to 13 residues. V lost 0 bases and J 9 bases, leaving 10 bases between the germline ends. From germline, CDR1 is SGHRS and CDR2 YFSETQ.

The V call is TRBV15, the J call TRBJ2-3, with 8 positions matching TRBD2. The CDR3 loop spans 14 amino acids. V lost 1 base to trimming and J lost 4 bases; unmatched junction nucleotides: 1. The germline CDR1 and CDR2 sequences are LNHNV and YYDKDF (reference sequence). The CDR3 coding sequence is TGTGCCACCAGCAGAGCCGGGGGGGCAGATACGCAGTATTTT. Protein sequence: CATSRAGGADTQYF.

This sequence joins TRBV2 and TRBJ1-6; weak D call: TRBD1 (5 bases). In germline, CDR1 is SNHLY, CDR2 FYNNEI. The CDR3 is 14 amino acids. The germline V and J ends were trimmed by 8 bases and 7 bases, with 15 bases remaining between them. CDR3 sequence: CASQSGLQNSPLHF. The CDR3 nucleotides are TGTGCCAGCCAATCGGGACTCCAGAATTCACCCCTCCACTTT.

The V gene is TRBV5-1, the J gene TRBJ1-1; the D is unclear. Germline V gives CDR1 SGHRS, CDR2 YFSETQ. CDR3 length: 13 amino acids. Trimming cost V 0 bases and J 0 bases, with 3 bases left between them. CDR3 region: CASSLALNTEAFF. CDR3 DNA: TGCGCCAGCAGCTTGGCCTTGAACACTGAAGCTTTCTTT. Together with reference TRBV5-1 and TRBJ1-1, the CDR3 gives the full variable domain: KAGVTQTPRYLIKTRGQQVTLSCSPISGHRSVSWYQQTPGQGLQFLFEYFSETQRNKGNFPGRFSGRQFSNSRSEMNVSTLELGDSALYLCASSLALNTEAFFGQGTRLTVV.

CDR3 residues: CASSRTGTGERQYF. DNA of the CDR3: TGCGCCAGCAGCCGCACCGGGACAGGAGAAAGGCAGTACTTC. The rearrangement joins TRBV4-3 to TRBJ2-7, with 8 nucleotides matching TRBD1. This CDR3 contains 14 residues. V shed 4 bases and J 9 bases; nucleotides not matched to a gene: 11. The germline V gene has CDR1 LGHNA and CDR2 YSLEER.

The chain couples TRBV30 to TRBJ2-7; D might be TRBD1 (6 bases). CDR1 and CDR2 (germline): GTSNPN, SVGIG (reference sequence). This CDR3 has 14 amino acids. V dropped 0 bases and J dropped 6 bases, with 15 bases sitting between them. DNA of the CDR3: TGTGCCTGGAGTGTACCAGGGGCGGCAGGCGAGCAGTACTTC. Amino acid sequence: CAWSVPGAAGEQYF. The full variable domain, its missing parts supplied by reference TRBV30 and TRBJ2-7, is SQTIHQWPATLVQPVGSPLSLECTVEGTSNPNLYWYRQAAGRGLQLLFYSVGIGQISSEVPQNLSASRPQDRQFILSSKKLLLSDSGFYLCAWSVPGAAGEQYFGPGTRLTVT.

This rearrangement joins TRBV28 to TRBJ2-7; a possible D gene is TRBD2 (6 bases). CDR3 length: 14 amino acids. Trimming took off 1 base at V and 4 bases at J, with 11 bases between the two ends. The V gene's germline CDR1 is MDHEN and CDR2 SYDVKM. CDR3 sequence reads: CASSLLREQYEQYF. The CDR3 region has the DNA TGTGCCAGCAGTTTATTACGGGAGCAATACGAGCAGTACTTC.

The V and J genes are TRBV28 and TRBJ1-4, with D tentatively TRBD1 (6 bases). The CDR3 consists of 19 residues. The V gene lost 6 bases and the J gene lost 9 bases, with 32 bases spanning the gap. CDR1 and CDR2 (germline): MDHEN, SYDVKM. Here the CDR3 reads CASSQGQIKITTQRQKLFF. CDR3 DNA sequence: TGTGCCAGCAGCCAGGGACAAATTAAGATCACCACCCAAAGACAAAAACTGTTTTTT.

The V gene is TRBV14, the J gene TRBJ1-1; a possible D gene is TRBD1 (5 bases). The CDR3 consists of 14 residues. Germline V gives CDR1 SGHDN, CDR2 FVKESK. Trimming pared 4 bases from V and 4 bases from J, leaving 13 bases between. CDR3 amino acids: CASSPRAGGTEAFF. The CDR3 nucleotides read TGTGCCAGCAGCCCCCGAGCGGGGGGCACTGAAGCTTTCTTT.

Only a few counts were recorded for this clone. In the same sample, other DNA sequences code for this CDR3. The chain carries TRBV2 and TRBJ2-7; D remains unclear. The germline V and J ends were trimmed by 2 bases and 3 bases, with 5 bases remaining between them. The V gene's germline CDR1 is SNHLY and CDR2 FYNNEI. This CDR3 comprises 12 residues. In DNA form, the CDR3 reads TGTGCCAGCAGTGAAAACCGCTACGAGCAGTACTTC. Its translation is CASSENRYEQYF.

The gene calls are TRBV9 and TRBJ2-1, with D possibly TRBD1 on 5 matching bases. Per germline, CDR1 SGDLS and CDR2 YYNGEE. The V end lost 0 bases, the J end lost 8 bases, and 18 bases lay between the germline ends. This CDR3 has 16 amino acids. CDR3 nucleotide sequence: TGTGCCAGCAGCGTAGAGGGAAGGGGCTCTTGGTATGAGCAGTTCTTC. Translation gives CASSVEGRGSWYEQFF. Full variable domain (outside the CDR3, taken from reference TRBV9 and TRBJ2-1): DSGVTQTPKHLITATGQRVTLRCSPRSGDLSVYWYQQSLDQGLQFLIQYYNGEERAKGNILERFSAQQFPDLHSELNLSSLELGDSALYFCASSVEGRGSWYEQFFGPGTRLTVL.

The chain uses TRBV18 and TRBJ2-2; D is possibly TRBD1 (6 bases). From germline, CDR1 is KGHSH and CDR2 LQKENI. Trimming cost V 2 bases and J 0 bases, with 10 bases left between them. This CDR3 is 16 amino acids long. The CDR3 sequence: CASSPFGTTNTGELFF. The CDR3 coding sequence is TGTGCCAGCTCACCATTCGGGACAACGAACACCGGGGAGCTGTTTTTT.

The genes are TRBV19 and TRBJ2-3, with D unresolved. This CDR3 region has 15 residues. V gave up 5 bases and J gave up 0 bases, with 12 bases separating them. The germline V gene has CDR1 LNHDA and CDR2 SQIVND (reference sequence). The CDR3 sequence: CASSPKGESTDTQYF. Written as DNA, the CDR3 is TGTGCCAGTAGTCCTAAGGGCGAGAGCACAGATACGCAGTATTTT.

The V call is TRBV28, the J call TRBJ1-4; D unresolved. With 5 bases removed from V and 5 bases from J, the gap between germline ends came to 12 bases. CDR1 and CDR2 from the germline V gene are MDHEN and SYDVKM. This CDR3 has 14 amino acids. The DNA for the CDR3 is TGTGCCAGCAGTACCCGGGCCCTAAATGAAAAACTGTTTTTT. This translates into CASSTRALNEKLFF.

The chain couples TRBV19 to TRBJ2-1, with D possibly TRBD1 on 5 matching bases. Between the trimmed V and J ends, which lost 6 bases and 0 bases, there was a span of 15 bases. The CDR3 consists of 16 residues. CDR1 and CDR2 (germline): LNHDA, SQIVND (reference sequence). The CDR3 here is CASSRDSLSSYNEQFF. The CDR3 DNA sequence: TGTGCCAGTAGCCGCGACAGCTTGAGCTCCTACAATGAGCAGTTCTTC.

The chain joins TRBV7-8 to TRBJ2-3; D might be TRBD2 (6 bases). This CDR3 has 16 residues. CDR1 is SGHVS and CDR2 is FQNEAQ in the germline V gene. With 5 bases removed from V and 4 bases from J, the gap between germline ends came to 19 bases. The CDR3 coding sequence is TGTGCCAGCAGCAATCGGGACTCCCAAGGATCAGATACGCAGTATTTT. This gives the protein CASSNRDSQGSDTQYF.

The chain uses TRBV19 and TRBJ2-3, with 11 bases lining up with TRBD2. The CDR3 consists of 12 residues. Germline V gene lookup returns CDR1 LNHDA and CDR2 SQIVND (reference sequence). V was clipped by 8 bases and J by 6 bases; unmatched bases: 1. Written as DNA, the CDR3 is TGTGCCAGTCGACTAGCGGGGGATACGCAGTATTTT. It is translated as CASRLAGDTQYF.

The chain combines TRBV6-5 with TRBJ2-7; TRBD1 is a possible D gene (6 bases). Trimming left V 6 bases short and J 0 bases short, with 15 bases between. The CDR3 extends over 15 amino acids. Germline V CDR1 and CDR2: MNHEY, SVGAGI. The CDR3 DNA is TGTGCCAGCAGCTCCCCCGGCAGGGGCTCCTACGAGCAGTACTTC. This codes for CASSSPGRGSYEQYF.

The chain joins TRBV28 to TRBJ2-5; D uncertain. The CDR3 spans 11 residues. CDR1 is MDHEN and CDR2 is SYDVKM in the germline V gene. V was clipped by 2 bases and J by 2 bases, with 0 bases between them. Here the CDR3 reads CASSLQETQYF. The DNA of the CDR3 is TGTGCCAGCAGTTTACAAGAGACCCAGTACTTC.

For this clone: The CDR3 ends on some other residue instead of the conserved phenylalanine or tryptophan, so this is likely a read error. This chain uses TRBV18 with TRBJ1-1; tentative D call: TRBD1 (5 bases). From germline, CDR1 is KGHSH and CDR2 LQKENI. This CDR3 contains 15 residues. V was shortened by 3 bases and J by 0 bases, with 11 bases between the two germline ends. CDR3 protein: CASSPYGTLNTEAFS. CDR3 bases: TGTGCCAGCTCACCCTACGGGACTTTGAACACTGAAGCTTTCTCT.

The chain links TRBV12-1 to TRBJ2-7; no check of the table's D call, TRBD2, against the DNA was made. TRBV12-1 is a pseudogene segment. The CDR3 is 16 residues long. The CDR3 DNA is TGTGCCAGCAGCTCCCCAACTCCGGGGGGCTCCTACGAGCAGTACTTC. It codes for CASSSPTPGGSYEQYF.

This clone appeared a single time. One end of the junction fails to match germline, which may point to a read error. This chain's CDR3 is CASRDSRMADYTF. DNA for the CDR3: TGTGCCAGCCGTGATTCAAGGATGGCTGACTACACCTTC. This rearrangement joins TRBV2 to TRBJ1-2, with D unclear. The CDR3 runs to 13 residues. CDR1 is SNHLY and CDR2 is FYNNEI in the germline V gene.

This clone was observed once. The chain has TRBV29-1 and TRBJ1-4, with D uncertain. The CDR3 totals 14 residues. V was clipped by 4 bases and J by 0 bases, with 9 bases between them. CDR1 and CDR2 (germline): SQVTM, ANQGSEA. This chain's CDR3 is CSVVFGATNEKLFF. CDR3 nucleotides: TGCAGCGTTGTTTTCGGGGCAACTAATGAAAAACTGTTTTTT.

CDR3 sequence reads: CASSQPRDRGREQFF. DNA of the CDR3: TGCGCCAGCAGCCAACCCCGGGACAGGGGTCGTGAGCAGTTCTTC. The chain links TRBV4-1 to TRBJ2-1; 10 bases are shared with TRBD1. The CDR3 contains 15 residues. Germline V lookup: CDR1 MGHRA, CDR2 YSYEKL. V shed 2 bases, J shed 9 bases, and the junction held 7 bases outside the gene matches.